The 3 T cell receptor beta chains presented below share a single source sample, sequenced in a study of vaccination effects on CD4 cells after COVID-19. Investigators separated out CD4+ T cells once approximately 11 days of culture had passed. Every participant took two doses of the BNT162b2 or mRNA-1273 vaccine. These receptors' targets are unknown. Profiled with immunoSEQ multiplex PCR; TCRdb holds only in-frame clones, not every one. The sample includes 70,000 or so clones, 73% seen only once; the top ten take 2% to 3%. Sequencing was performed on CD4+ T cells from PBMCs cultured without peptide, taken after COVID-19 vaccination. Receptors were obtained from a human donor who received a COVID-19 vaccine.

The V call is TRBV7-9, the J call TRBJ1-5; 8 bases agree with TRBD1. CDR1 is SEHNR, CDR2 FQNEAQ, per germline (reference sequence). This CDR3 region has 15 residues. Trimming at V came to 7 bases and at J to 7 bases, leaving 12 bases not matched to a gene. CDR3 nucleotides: TGTGCCAGCACCTCGAGCGGACAGGGAGGCCAGCCCCAGCATTTT. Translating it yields CASTSSGQGGQPQHF.

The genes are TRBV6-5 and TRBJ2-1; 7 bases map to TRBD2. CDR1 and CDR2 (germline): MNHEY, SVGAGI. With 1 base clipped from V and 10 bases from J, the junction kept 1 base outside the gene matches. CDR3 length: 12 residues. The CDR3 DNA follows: TGTGCCAGCAGTTACTGGGGAGGGGAGCAGTTCTTC. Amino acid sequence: CASSYWGGEQFF.

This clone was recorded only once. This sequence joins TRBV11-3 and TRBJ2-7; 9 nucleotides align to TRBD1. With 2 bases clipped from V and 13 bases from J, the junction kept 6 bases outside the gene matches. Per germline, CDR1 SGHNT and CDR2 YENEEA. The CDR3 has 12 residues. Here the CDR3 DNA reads TGTGCCAGCAGCTTACGTGGGACAGGGCCTTACGTC. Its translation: CASSLRGTGPYV.